Listed below are T cell receptor beta chains from one sample, sequenced in a study of cytomegalovirus exposure and HLA in healthy donors. Produced via immunoSEQ multiplex PCR; TCRdb's table is partial and in-frame only. The table lists about 110,000 clones, roughly 85% of them singletons, with 2.5% to 3.5% in the top ten. Sequenced sample: PBMCs. All receptors come from a woman in her 40s in good health and CMV-seronegative. CDR3s include the opening cysteine and the closing phenylalanine or tryptophan. Each record gives: CDR3 protein, CDR3 DNA, CDR3 length, J gene, clone size, V gene, D gene. A D gene is named only where the DNA matches it firmly. Some rows have no size entry. The others give once, few or many, or a class for an expanded clone.

CASSVPGQGIRNTIYF	TGTGCCAGCAGTGTCCCGGGACAGGGGATACGAAACACCATATATTTT	16	TRBJ1-3	.	TRBV6-1	TRBD1
CASSRTVNEKLFF	TGTGCCAGCAGTCGGACAGTTAATGAAAAACTGTTTTTT	13	TRBJ1-4	few	TRBV7-9	.
CASSLDHAGYEQYF	TGTGCCAGCAGCTTAGATCATGCGGGCTACGAGCAGTACTTC	14	TRBJ2-7	.	TRBV11-2	.
CASSRARASETQYF	TGTGCCAGCAGCCGAGCCAGGGCGTCCGAGACCCAGTACTTC	14	TRBJ2-5	.	TRBV7-2	.
CASSRATGTEAFF	TGCGCCAGCAGTCGAGCTACCGGGACAGAAGCTTTCTTT	13	TRBJ1-1	.	TRBV10-1	.
CASSQERQGTNTEAFF	TGTGCCAGCAGCCAAGAAAGGCAGGGGACGAACACTGAAGCTTTCTTT	16	TRBJ1-1	.	TRBV4-2	.
CASSLGGGENIQYF	TGTGCCAGCAGCTTAGGCGGAGGGGAAAACATTCAGTACTTC	14	TRBJ2-4	.	TRBV5-5	.
CASSLRSGARDTQYF	TGTGCCAGCAGCTTAAGGAGCGGCGCCCGGGATACGCAGTATTTT	15	TRBJ2-3	.	TRBV7-2	.
CAWRGGGGTSSYNEQFF	TGTGCCTGGAGGGGGGGCGGGGGGACAAGCTCCTACAATGAGCAGTTCTTC	17	TRBJ2-1	.	TRBV30	TRBD2
CASSQSARGTEAFF	TGTGCCAGCAGTCAGTCCGCCCGGGGAACTGAAGCTTTCTTT	14	TRBJ1-1	.	TRBV6-5	.
CASGPSGQETQYF	TGTGCCAGCGGGCCTAGCGGCCAAGAGACCCAGTACTTC	13	TRBJ2-5	.	TRBV7-2	TRBD2
CASRLDRSSYNEQFF	TGTGCCAGTAGACTCGACAGGAGCTCCTACAATGAGCAGTTCTTC	15	TRBJ2-1	.	TRBV19	.
CASLSPGGYEQYF	TGTGCCAGCTTATCCCCAGGGGGATACGAGCAGTACTTC	13	TRBJ2-7	.	TRBV28	TRBD1
CASSALPGQFTEAFF	TGTGCCAGCAGCGCTCTCCCGGGACAGTTCACTGAAGCTTTCTTT	15	TRBJ1-1	.	TRBV2	TRBD1
CASRPDRGSNYGYTF	TGTGCCAGCAGACCCGACAGGGGTTCTAACTATGGCTACACCTTC	15	TRBJ1-2	.	TRBV6-1	TRBD1
CASSLAQADTQYF	TGTGCCAGCAGCTTGGCGCAGGCAGATACGCAGTATTTT	13	TRBJ2-3	.	TRBV11-3	.
CASSPGDRLGAFF	TGTGCCAGCAGCCCCGGTGACAGGTTGGGGGCTTTCTTT	13	TRBJ1-1	.	TRBV5-6	.
CASSLSGSGGYEQYF	TGTGCCAGCAGCTTATCGGGCAGCGGGGGCTACGAGCAGTACTTC	15	TRBJ2-7	.	TRBV11-3	TRBD2
CATKEGAASNEQFF	TGTGCCACCAAGGAGGGGGCGGCGTCCAATGAGCAGTTCTTC	14	TRBJ2-1	once	TRBV7-2	.
CASSHRTGDFYNSPLHF	TGCGCCAGCAGCCACCGGACAGGGGACTTCTATAATTCACCCCTCCACTTT	17	TRBJ1-6	.	TRBV4-3	TRBD1
CASSLLPGHTSGNTIYF	TGTGCCAGCAGTCTCCTTCCGGGACATACCTCTGGAAACACCATATATTTT	17	TRBJ1-3	.	TRBV28	.
CASSDSYGYTF	TGCGCCAGCTCGGACAGTTATGGCTACACCTTC	11	TRBJ1-2	.	TRBV5-1	.